These 14 T cell receptor beta chains originate from one sample sequenced in a study of OX40 agonist ivuxolimab in advanced cancers. Repertoires were generated with immunoSEQ multiplex PCR, while TCRdb's copy carries only in-frame clones and drops some. The data hold about 83,000 clones, with about 90% observed a single time. Sequencing was performed on CD4+ or CD8+ T cells sorted from blood, taken in a trial of the OX40 agonist ivuxolimab. Receptors were obtained from an adult with an advanced solid tumor such as melanoma, head and neck, liver or kidney cancer.

This chain's CDR3 is CASSPSGDSGGYTF. The DNA for the CDR3 is TGTGCCAGCAGCCCCTCGGGGGACTCGGGTGGCTACACCTTC. V is TRBV6-6 and J is TRBJ1-2, with a weak D call TRBD1 (5 bases). The germline V gene has CDR1 MNHNY and CDR2 SVGAGI (reference sequence). CDR3 length: 14 residues. With 6 bases removed from V and 7 bases from J, the gap between germline ends came to 18 bases.

The V gene is TRBV6-5, the J gene TRBJ2-3, with D possibly called TRBD1 or TRBD2 (6 bases each). This CDR3 comprises 15 residues. CDR1 is MNHEY and CDR2 is SVGAGI in the germline V gene. V lost 5 bases and J lost 3, with 15 bases in between. The DNA of the CDR3 is TGTGCCAGCAGTCCTCGGGGGCCCAGGACAGATACGCAGTATTTT. Protein: CASSPRGPRTDTQYF.

V gene TRBV6-4 combines with J gene TRBJ2-2; the match to TRBD2 covers 7 bases. Germline CDR1 MRHNA, CDR2 SNTAGT. J was trimmed by 4 bases and V by 0 bases; bases with no gene match: 5. This CDR3 has 16 amino acids. As DNA, the CDR3 is TGTGCCAGCAGTGACTCGAGCGGGGTGGGCACCGGGGAGCTGTTTTTT. This translates into CASSDSSGVGTGELFF.

The chain combines TRBV7-2 with TRBJ1-2, with D perhaps matching TRBD1 (6 bases). This CDR3 contains 14 residues. Trimming took 7 bases from V and 3 from J, leaving 15 bases between them. CDR1 SGHTA and CDR2 FQGNSA come from the germline V gene. The CDR3 reads CASTMARTDYGYTF. CDR3 DNA: TGTGCCAGCACTATGGCTCGGACAGACTATGGCTACACCTTC.

CDR3 bases: TGCAGCGCCGTTCAACACGAGCAGTACTTC. Translation: CSAVQHEQYF. V and J are TRBV29-1 and TRBJ2-7; no definite D call. Looked up from germline, CDR1 is SQVTM and CDR2 is ANQGSEA. Trimming left V 7 bases short and J 5 bases short, with 9 bases between. CDR3 length equals 10 residues.

The V gene is TRBV5-1, the J gene TRBJ2-3; 7 nucleotides line up with TRBD2. J gave up 2 bases and V 0 bases, and 3 bases lay outside the gene matches. Germline CDR1 reads SGHRS; CDR2 reads YFSETQ. The CDR3 is made up of 15 amino acids. The CDR3 region is CASSLVTSDTDTQYF. The CDR3, as DNA: TGCGCCAGCAGCTTGGTAACTAGCGACACAGATACGCAGTATTTT.

The chain employs TRBV12-5 and TRBJ1-1; TRBD1 is a possible D gene (5 bases). The CDR3 consists of 13 residues. The V gene lost 7 bases and the J gene lost 4 bases, with 13 bases spanning the gap. CDR1 is LGHNT and CDR2 is FRNRAP in the germline V gene. CDR3 DNA sequence: TGTGCTAGTGTTTGGGGCTCGGGCACTGAAGCTTTCTTT. Its translation: CASVWGSGTEAFF.

The table lists this clone with a few counts. DNA of the CDR3: TGCAGCGTCCGGACAGGGGGCAACACTGAAGCTTTCTTT. Translated: CSVRTGGNTEAFF. This chain uses TRBV29-1 with TRBJ1-1; the match to TRBD1 covers 11 bases. With V trimmed by 6 bases and J by 2 bases, 2 bases remained unmatched. CDR3 length: 13 amino acids. Per germline, CDR1 SQVTM and CDR2 ANQGSEA. The variable domain in full, with the rest retrieved from reference TRBV29-1 and TRBJ1-1, is SAVISQKPSRDICQRGTSLTIQCQVDSQVTMMFWYRQQPGQSLTLIATANQGSEATYESGFVIDKFPISRPNLTFSTLTVSNMSPEDSSIYLCSVRTGGNTEAFFGQGTRLTVV.

J is TRBJ1-2 and V is TRBV7-9, with TRBD1 identical over 8 bases. V was clipped by 3 bases and J by 8 bases; unmatched bases: 11. This CDR3 comprises 15 residues. From germline, CDR1 is SEHNR and CDR2 FQNEAQ (reference sequence). The CDR3 region is CASSFDVGQGAGYTF. The CDR3 coding sequence is TGTGCCAGCAGCTTTGACGTAGGACAGGGCGCCGGCTACACCTTC.

This chain uses TRBV11-2 with TRBJ2-3, with D possibly matching TRBD2 (5 bases). There are 15 residues in the CDR3. Looked up from germline, CDR1 is SGHAT and CDR2 is FQNNGV. Trimming removed 5 bases at V and 0 bases at J, with 12 bases between. This CDR3 is CASSKTGISTDTQYF. The DNA of the CDR3 is TGTGCCAGCAGCAAGACGGGGATTAGCACAGATACGCAGTATTTT.

This rearrangement joins TRBV6-5 to TRBJ2-7; 9 bases align to TRBD2. Per germline, CDR1 MNHEY and CDR2 SVGAGI. The trim removed 0 bases at V and 4 bases at J, leaving 7 bases unmatched. The CDR3 totals 16 residues. CDR3 bases: TGTGCCAGCAGTTACTCCCTGACTAGCGGACTATACGAGCAGTACTTC. Translated: CASSYSLTSGLYEQYF.

This clone is a singleton in its sample. This chain connects TRBV4-2 to TRBJ2-1; D call uncertain. The ends were cut back, 0 bases at V and 1 base at J, with 22 bases in the middle. The CDR3 is made up of 20 amino acids. CDR1 and CDR2 from the germline V gene are LGHNA and YNFKEQ. CDR3 amino acids: CASSQDRYLVGSLSYNEQFF. In nucleotides, the CDR3 is TGTGCCAGCAGCCAAGATCGTTATCTTGTTGGCTCCCTATCCTACAATGAGCAGTTCTTC.

J is TRBJ2-3 and V is TRBV28; D possibly matches TRBD1 or TRBD2 (6 bases each). V was trimmed by 7 bases and J by 0 bases, leaving 17 bases between them. Germline V gene sequence: CDR1 MDHEN, CDR2 SYDVKM. This CDR3 is 16 amino acids long. CDR3: CASTPLSGASTDTQYF. For the CDR3, the DNA is TGTGCCAGCACCCCCCTTTCGGGGGCAAGCACAGATACGCAGTATTTT.

The chain links TRBV19 to TRBJ1-2; the D is unclear. The length of the CDR3 is 15 residues. Germline lookup yields CDR1 LNHDA and CDR2 SQIVND (reference sequence). V gave up 5 bases and J gave up 2 bases, with 15 bases separating them. CDR3 amino acids: CASSVASDGNYGYTF. The CDR3 nucleotides are TGTGCCAGTAGTGTGGCCTCGGACGGCAACTATGGCTACACCTTC.